The next 24 T cell receptor beta chains were all read from a single sample in a study of T cell responses to AZD1222 COVID-19 vaccine (dated by TCRdb to the early 2020s). Library construction relied on the immunoSEQ multiplex PCR assay. The table was pulled from immuneACCESS by TCRdb, which kept in-frame rearrangements only. Such tables lose some clones; where checked, under half of the loss comes from unresolved V genes, and the rest has no known cause. The sample yields around 100,000 clones; 70% to 90% were counted once. Of the sample, 2.9% falls within the top ten clones. The time point label, read with the paper, signifies: baseline before first vaccination. Here the sequenced sample was peripheral blood, taken on day 0 of AZD1222 vaccination. The receptor source for this set is an adult in good health.

The V gene is TRBV2, the J gene TRBJ1-1; D not resolved. The V gene lost 6 bases and the J gene lost 8 bases, with 10 bases spanning the gap. Per germline, CDR1 SNHLY and CDR2 FYNNEI. This CDR3 has 11 residues. As DNA, the CDR3 is TGTGCCAGCAGCCCTATTTCCGAAGCTTTCTTT. The encoded protein is CASSPISEAFF. Full variable domain (outside the CDR3, taken from reference TRBV2 and TRBJ1-1): EPEVTQTPSHQVTQMGQEVILRCVPISNHLYFYWYRQILGQKVEFLVSFYNNEISEKSEIFDDQFSVERPDGSNFTLKIRSTKLEDSAMYFCASSPISEAFFGQGTRLTVV.

This sequence joins TRBV5-4 and TRBJ1-4; no reliable D call. CDR1 is SGHNT and CDR2 is YYREEE in the germline V gene (reference sequence). The CDR3 runs to 14 residues. The germline V and J ends were trimmed by 0 bases and 3 bases, with 6 bases remaining between them. This chain's CDR3 is CASSLAGSNEKLFF. As DNA, the CDR3 is TGTGCCAGCAGCTTGGCGGGGTCTAATGAAAAACTGTTTTTT. The full variable domain, completed using reference TRBV5-4 and TRBJ1-4, is ETGVTQSPTHLIKTRGQQVTLRCSSQSGHNTVSWYQQALGQGPQFIFQYYREEENGRGNFPPRFSGLQFPNYSSELNVNALELDDSALYLCASSLAGSNEKLFFGSGTQLSVL.

This sequence joins TRBV27 and TRBJ2-7, with D uncertain. The CDR3 is 13 amino acids. Germline V gene data show CDR1 as MNHEY and CDR2 as SMNVEV (reference sequence). V lost 4 bases and J lost 3, with 10 bases in between. CDR3 bases: TGTGCCAGCAGTTGGGCGCTCGGCTACGAGCAGTACTTC. Encoded protein: CASSWALGYEQYF.

The rearrangement uses TRBV4-3 and TRBJ1-2; D is unclear. Germline CDR1 is LGHNA and CDR2 is YSLEER. Trimming took 1 base from V and 5 from J, leaving 11 bases between them. The CDR3 totals 14 residues. The CDR3 protein is CASSQGRGFYGYTF. CDR3 nucleotides: TGCGCCAGCAGCCAAGGAAGAGGGTTTTATGGCTACACCTTC.

CDR3 sequence reads: CSVDRGDEQFF. The CDR3 DNA sequence: TGCAGCGTGGACAGGGGCGATGAGCAGTTCTTC. V is TRBV29-1 and J is TRBJ2-1; 9 nucleotides line up with TRBD1. The CDR3 has 11 amino acids. J lost 8 bases, V lost 6 bases, and 2 bases had no gene match. In germline, CDR1 is SQVTM, CDR2 ANQGSEA.

The chain is built from TRBV5-4 and TRBJ1-1; D uncertain. CDR1 is SGHNT and CDR2 is YYREEE in the germline V gene (reference sequence). The V and J ends lost 1 base and 0 bases respectively, with 4 bases between them. The CDR3 length is 13 residues. CDR3 loop: CASSLSLNTEAFF. The DNA of the CDR3 is TGTGCCAGCAGCTTGAGTCTGAACACTGAAGCTTTCTTT.

The chain uses TRBV9 and TRBJ1-4; D uncertain. Germline assignment: CDR1 SGDLS and CDR2 YYNGEE. V dropped 0 bases and J dropped 4 bases, with 16 bases sitting between them. The CDR3 runs to 17 residues. This CDR3 is CASSVGSGPLSNEKLFF. Here the CDR3 DNA reads TGTGCCAGCAGCGTAGGATCTGGTCCGCTGAGTAATGAAAAACTGTTTTTT. Supplemented by reference TRBV9 and TRBJ1-4, the full variable domain reads DSGVTQTPKHLITATGQRVTLRCSPRSGDLSVYWYQQSLDQGLQFLIQYYNGEERAKGNILERFSAQQFPDLHSELNLSSLELGDSALYFCASSVGSGPLSNEKLFFGSGTQLSVL.

The chain recombines TRBV6-5 with TRBJ1-2; D call uncertain. V was clipped by 2 bases and J by 2 bases, with 9 bases between them. Germline CDR1 MNHEY, CDR2 SVGAGI. CDR3 length equals 14 residues. The CDR3: CASSYGRTNYGYTF. The CDR3 DNA is TGTGCCAGCAGTTACGGCCGGACCAACTATGGCTACACCTTC.

The J gene is TRBJ2-1, the V gene TRBV5-6; D unresolved. Germline lookup yields CDR1 SGHDT and CDR2 YYEEEE. The ends were cut back, 0 bases at V and 0 bases at J, with 10 bases in the middle. The CDR3 is 16 residues long. As DNA, the CDR3 is TGTGCCAGCAGCTTGGACTCCGAATACTCCTACAATGAGCAGTTCTTC. Its translation is CASSLDSEYSYNEQFF.

This chain connects TRBV7-9 to TRBJ2-5; tentative D call: TRBD2 (6 bases). The V gene lost 9 bases and the J gene lost 4 bases, with 18 bases spanning the gap. This CDR3 contains 14 residues. CDR1 and CDR2 (germline): SEHNR, FQNEAQ (reference sequence). The CDR3, as DNA: TGTGCCAGTTCTACTTGGGAGGTAGGAGAGACCCAGTACTTC. This encodes CASSTWEVGETQYF.

The chain combines TRBV15 with TRBJ1-1; D not certain. The germline CDR1 and CDR2 sequences are LNHNV and YYDKDF (reference sequence). The CDR3 consists of 14 residues. V was clipped by 4 bases and J by 4 bases, with 13 bases between them. In DNA, the CDR3 is TGTGCCACCAGCACCCCGAGCACATTCACTGAAGCTTTCTTT. Translated, it gives CATSTPSTFTEAFF. Full variable domain (rest looked up from reference TRBV15 and TRBJ1-1): DAMVIQNPRYQVTQFGKPVTLSCSQTLNHNVMYWYQQKSSQAPKLLFHYYDKDFNNEADTPDNFQSRRPNTSFCFLDIRSPGLGDTAMYLCATSTPSTFTEAFFGQGTRLTVV.

V and J are TRBV7-2 and TRBJ1-1; no firm D call. Germline V gene lookup returns CDR1 SGHTA and CDR2 FQGNSA. Between the trimmed V and J ends, which lost 1 base and 3 bases, there was a span of 9 bases. The CDR3 length is 14 residues. The CDR3 DNA reads as TGTGCCAGCAGCTTAGGACAAGCCTACACTGAAGCTTTCTTT. Translation: CASSLGQAYTEAFF.

The V and J genes are TRBV20-1 and TRBJ2-1; D tentatively fits TRBD1 or TRBD2 (5 bases each). Germline V gene data show CDR1 as DFQATT and CDR2 as SNEGSKA (reference sequence). The CDR3 length is 11 residues. Trimming left V 4 bases short and J 6 bases short, with 7 bases between. CDR3 coding DNA: TGCAGTGCTACCGGGACCAATGAGCAGTTCTTC. This codes for CSATGTNEQFF.

This clone came up a few times. The genes are TRBV6-5 and TRBJ1-2; D call uncertain. Germline CDR1 reads MNHEY; CDR2 reads SVGAGI. Between the trimmed V and J ends, which lost 0 bases and 7 bases, there was a span of 6 bases. The CDR3 is 12 amino acids. CDR3 loop: CASSYSGVGYTF. DNA for the CDR3: TGTGCCAGCAGTTACTCCGGGGTTGGCTACACCTTC.

The CDR3: CASSQGDRPDYEQYV. CDR3 DNA sequence: TGTGCCAGCAGCCAGGGGGACAGGCCGGACTACGAGCAGTACGTC. V and J are TRBV3-1 (or the pseudogene TRBV3-2) and TRBJ2-7, with 8 bases fitting TRBD1. The CDR3 is 15 amino acids. Germline loops: CDR1 LGHDT, CDR2 YNNKEL (reference sequence). Trimming removed 3 bases from V and 3 bases from J; junction bases left unmatched: 7.

This chain uses TRBV3-1 (or the pseudogene TRBV3-2) with TRBJ1-5, with a weak D call TRBD1 (6 bases). Germline V gene data show CDR1 as LGHDT and CDR2 as YNNKEL (reference sequence). This CDR3 is built from 15 residues. Trimming stripped 4 bases from V and 2 bases from J, with 12 bases between. DNA of the CDR3: TGTGCCAGCAGCCTAGGGGGTTTCGGCAATCAGCCCCAGCATTTT. It encodes CASSLGGFGNQPQHF.

The chain employs TRBV5-6 and TRBJ1-6; 10 bases line up with TRBD1. Germline V CDR1 and CDR2: SGHDT, YYEEEE. V lost 2 bases, J lost 8 bases, and 1 base stayed unmatched. This CDR3 has 14 amino acids. The CDR3: CASSFGTGDSPLHF. The DNA of the CDR3 is TGTGCCAGCAGCTTCGGGACAGGGGATTCACCCCTCCACTTT.

In the case of this clone: Sequence at one end of the junction differs from germline and may be a read error. The rearrangement joins TRBV28 to TRBJ1-2, with D possibly TRBD1 on 6 matching bases. The CDR3 runs to 13 residues. Germline V lookup: CDR1 MDHEN, CDR2 SYDVKM. The CDR3 nucleotides are TGCGCCCTGGGGGGCGACAATTGGTATGGCTACACCTTC. It specifies CALGGDNWYGYTF.

The chain joins TRBV6-5 to TRBJ1-1; TRBD1 aligns across 7 bases. This CDR3 is built from 15 residues. Germline V CDR1 and CDR2: MNHEY, SVGAGI. V shed 2 bases, J shed 1 base, and the junction held 4 bases outside the gene matches. The CDR3 coding sequence is TGTGCCAGCAGTTACGGAAGACAGGGGAACACTGAAGCTTTCTTT. Translated: CASSYGRQGNTEAFF.

V is TRBV3-1 (or the pseudogene TRBV3-2) and J is TRBJ2-1; 12 nucleotides match TRBD2. V was clipped by 4 bases and J by 4 bases; unmatched bases: 2. The CDR3 covers 15 residues. Germline-derived CDR1 and CDR2 are LGHDT and YNNKEL (reference sequence). The CDR3 nucleotides read TGTGCCAGCAGCCTGACTAGCGGGGGATACAATGAGCAGTTCTTC. Translation: CASSLTSGGYNEQFF.

The gene calls are TRBV25-1 and TRBJ2-2, with D maybe TRBD2 (5 bases). The V and J ends lost 2 bases and 4 bases respectively, with 11 bases between them. The CDR3 has 15 residues. Germline loops: CDR1 MGHDK, CDR2 SYGVNS. CDR3 in amino acids: CASSETRTSTGELFF. DNA for the CDR3: TGTGCCAGCAGTGAAACTAGGACCTCCACCGGGGAGCTGTTTTTT.

The chain joins TRBV15 to TRBJ2-7; the match to TRBD1 covers 8 bases. This CDR3 comprises 15 residues. The junction had 5 bases not matched to a gene; V was cut back by 1 base and J by 3 bases. CDR1 is LNHNV, CDR2 YYDKDF, per germline (reference sequence). The CDR3 sequence: CATSRVGTGYYEQYF. CDR3 nucleotides: TGTGCCACCAGCAGAGTGGGGACAGGCTACTACGAGCAGTACTTC.

The chain recombines TRBV7-2 with TRBJ1-6; D is unresolved. The V end lost 1 base, the J end lost 7 bases, and 5 bases lay between the germline ends. This CDR3 has 13 residues. CDR1 and CDR2 from the germline V gene are SGHTA and FQGNSA. The CDR3: CASSLGLNSPLHF. The CDR3 DNA reads TGTGCCAGCAGCTTAGGCTTGAATTCACCCCTCCACTTT. Full variable domain (outside the CDR3, taken from reference TRBV7-2 and TRBJ1-6): GAGVSQSPSNKVTEKGKDVELRCDPISGHTALYWYRQSLGQGLEFLIYFQGNSAPDKSGLPSDRFSAERTGGSVSTLTIQRTQQEDSAVYLCASSLGLNSPLHFGNGTRLTVT.

This chain links TRBV5-4 with TRBJ2-1, with D possibly being TRBD1 or TRBD2 (6 bases each). The germline V and J ends were trimmed by 1 base and 6 bases, with 14 bases remaining between them. The CDR3 totals 15 residues. The germline CDR1 and CDR2 sequences are SGHNT and YYREEE (reference sequence). CDR3 sequence: CASSLNGGLVNEQFF. As DNA, the CDR3 is TGTGCCAGCAGCTTGAACGGGGGCCTCGTCAATGAGCAGTTCTTC. Based on the CDR3 plus reference TRBV5-4 and TRBJ2-1, the full variable domain is ETGVTQSPTHLIKTRGQQVTLRCSSQSGHNTVSWYQQALGQGPQFIFQYYREEENGRGNFPPRFSGLQFPNYSSELNVNALELDDSALYLCASSLNGGLVNEQFFGPGTRLTVL.